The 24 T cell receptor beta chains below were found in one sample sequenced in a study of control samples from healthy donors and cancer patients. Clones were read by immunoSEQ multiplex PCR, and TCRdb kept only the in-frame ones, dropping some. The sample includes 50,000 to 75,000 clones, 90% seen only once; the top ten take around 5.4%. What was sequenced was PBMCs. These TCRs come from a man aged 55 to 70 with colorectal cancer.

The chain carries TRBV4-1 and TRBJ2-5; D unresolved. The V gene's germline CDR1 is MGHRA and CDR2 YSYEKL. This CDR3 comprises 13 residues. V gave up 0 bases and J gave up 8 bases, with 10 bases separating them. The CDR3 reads CASSQETQRTQYF. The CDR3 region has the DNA TGCGCCAGCAGCCAAGAAACCCAGCGAACCCAGTACTTC.

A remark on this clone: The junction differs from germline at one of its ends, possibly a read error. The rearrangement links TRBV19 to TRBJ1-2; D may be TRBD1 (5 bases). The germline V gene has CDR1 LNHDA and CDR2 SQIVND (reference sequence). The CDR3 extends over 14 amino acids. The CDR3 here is CVSSSGYSNYGYTF. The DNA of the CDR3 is TGTGTCAGTAGTTCAGGGTATTCTAACTATGGCTACACCTTC.

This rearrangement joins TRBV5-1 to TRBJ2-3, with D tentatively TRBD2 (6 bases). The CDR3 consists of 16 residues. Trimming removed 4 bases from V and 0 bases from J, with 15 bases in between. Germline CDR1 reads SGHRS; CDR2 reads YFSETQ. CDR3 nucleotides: TGCGCCAGCAGCCGGGTTGGGGGGTCTAGCACAGATACGCAGTATTTT. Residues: CASSRVGGSSTDTQYF.

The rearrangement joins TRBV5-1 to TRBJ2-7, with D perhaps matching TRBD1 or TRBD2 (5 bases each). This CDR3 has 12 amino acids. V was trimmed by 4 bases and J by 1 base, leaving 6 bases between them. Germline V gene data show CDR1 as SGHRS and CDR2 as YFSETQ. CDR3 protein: CASSGGSYEQYF. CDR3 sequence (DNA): TGCGCCAGCAGCGGGGGATCCTACGAGCAGTACTTC.

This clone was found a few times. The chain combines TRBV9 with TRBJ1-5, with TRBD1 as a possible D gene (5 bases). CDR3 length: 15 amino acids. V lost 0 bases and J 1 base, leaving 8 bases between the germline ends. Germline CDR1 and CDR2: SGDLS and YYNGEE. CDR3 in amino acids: CASSVGTLSNQPQHF. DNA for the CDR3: TGTGCCAGCAGCGTAGGGACACTCAGCAATCAGCCCCAGCATTTT.

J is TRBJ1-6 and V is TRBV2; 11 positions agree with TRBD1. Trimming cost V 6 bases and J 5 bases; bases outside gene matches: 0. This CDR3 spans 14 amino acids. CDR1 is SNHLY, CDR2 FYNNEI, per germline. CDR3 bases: TGTGCCAGCAGGGGACAGGGGGATAATTCACCCCTCCACTTT. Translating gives CASRGQGDNSPLHF.

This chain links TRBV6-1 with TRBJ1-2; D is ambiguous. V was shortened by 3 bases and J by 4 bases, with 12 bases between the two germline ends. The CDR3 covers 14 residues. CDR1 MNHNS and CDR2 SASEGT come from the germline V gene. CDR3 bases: TGTGCCAGCAGTGACGAGCGGTTTGGCTATGGCTACACCTTC. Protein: CASSDERFGYGYTF.

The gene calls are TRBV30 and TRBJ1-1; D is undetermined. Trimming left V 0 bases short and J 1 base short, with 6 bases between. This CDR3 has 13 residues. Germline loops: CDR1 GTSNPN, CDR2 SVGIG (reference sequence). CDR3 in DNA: TGTGCCTGGAGTGTACCCGAGAACACTGAAGCTTTCTTT. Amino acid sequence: CAWSVPENTEAFF. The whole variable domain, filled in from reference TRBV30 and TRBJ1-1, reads SQTIHQWPATLVQPVGSPLSLECTVEGTSNPNLYWYRQAAGRGLQLLFYSVGIGQISSEVPQNLSASRPQDRQFILSSKKLLLSDSGFYLCAWSVPENTEAFFGQGTRLTVV.

CDR3 nucleotides: TGTGCCAGCAGTTCGCACCCAGAGACAGATACGCAGTATTTT. This translates into CASSSHPETDTQYF. The chain joins TRBV27 to TRBJ2-3; unclear D gene. CDR3 size: 14 residues. Germline V CDR1 and CDR2: MNHEY, SMNVEV (reference sequence). Trimming took 4 bases from V and 3 from J, leaving 11 bases between them.

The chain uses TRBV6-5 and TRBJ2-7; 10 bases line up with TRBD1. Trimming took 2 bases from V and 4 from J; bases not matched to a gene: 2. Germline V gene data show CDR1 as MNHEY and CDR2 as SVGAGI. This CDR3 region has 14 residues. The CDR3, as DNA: TGTGCCAGCAGTTACCGGGACAGGGGATACGAGCAGTACTTC. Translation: CASSYRDRGYEQYF.

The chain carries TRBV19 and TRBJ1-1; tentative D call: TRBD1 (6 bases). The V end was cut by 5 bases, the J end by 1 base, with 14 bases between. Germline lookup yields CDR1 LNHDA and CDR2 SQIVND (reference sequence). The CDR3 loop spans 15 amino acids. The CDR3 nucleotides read TGTGCCAGTAGTCCCGACAGGCCCTCGAACACTGAAGCTTTCTTT. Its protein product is CASSPDRPSNTEAFF. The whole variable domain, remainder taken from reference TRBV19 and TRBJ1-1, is DGGITQSPKYLFRKEGQNVTLSCEQNLNHDAMYWYRQDPGQGLRLIYYSQIVNDFQKGDIAEGYSVSREKKESFPLTVTSAQKNPTAFYLCASSPDRPSNTEAFFGQGTRLTVV.

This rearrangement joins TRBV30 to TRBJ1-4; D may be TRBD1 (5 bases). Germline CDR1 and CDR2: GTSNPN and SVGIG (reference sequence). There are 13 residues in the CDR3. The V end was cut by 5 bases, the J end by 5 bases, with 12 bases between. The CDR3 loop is CAWEAGLNEKLFF. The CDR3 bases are TGTGCCTGGGAAGCAGGGCTGAATGAAAAACTGTTTTTT.

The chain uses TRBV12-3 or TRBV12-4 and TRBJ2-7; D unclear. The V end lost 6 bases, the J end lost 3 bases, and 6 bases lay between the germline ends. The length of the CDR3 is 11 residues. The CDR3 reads CASSPGYEQYF. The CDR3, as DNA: TGTGCCAGCAGCCCCGGCTACGAGCAGTACTTC.

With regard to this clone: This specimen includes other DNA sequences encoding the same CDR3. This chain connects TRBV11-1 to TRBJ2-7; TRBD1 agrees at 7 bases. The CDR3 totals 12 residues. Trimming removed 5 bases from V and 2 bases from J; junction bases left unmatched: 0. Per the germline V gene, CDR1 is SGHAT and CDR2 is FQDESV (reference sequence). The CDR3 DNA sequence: TGTGCCAGCAGCAGGGGGCCCTACGAGCAGTACTTC. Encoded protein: CASSRGPYEQYF.

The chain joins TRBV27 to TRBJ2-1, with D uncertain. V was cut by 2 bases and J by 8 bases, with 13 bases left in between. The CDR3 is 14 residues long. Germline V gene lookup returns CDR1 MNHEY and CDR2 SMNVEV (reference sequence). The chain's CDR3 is CASSLLLKMDEQFF. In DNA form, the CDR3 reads TGTGCCAGCAGTTTACTTCTGAAGATGGATGAGCAGTTCTTC.

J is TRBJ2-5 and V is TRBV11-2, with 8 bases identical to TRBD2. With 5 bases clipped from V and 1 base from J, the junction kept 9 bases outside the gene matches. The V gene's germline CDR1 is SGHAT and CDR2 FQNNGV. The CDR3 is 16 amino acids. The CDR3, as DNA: TGTGCCAGCAGCCAAACATTACTAGCGGCCCAAGAGACCCAGTACTTC. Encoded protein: CASSQTLLAAQETQYF.

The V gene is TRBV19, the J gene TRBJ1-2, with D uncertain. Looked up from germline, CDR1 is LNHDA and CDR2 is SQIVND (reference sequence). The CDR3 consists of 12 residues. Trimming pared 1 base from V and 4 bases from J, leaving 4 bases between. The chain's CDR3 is CASSIAIYGYTF. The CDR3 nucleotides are TGTGCCAGTAGTATAGCTATCTATGGCTACACCTTC.

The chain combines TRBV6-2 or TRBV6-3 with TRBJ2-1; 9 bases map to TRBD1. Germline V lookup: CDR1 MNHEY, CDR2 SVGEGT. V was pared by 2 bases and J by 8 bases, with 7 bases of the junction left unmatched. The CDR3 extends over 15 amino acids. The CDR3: CASSYAGQGRYEQFF. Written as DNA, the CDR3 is TGTGCCAGCAGTTACGCGGGACAGGGAAGATATGAGCAGTTCTTC.

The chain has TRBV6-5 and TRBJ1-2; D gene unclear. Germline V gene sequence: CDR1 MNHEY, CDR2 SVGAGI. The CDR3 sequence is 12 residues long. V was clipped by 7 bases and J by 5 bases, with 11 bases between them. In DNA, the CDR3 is TGTGCCAGCAATACAGTCGGTTATGGCTACACCTTC. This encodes CASNTVGYGYTF.

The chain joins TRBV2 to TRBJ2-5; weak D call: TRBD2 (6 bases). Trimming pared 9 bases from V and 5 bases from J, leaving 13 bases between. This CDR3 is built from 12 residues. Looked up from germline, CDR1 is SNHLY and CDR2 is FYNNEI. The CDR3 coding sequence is TGTGCCAGGGGGGGACCCCTGGAGACCCAGTACTTC. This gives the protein CARGGPLETQYF.

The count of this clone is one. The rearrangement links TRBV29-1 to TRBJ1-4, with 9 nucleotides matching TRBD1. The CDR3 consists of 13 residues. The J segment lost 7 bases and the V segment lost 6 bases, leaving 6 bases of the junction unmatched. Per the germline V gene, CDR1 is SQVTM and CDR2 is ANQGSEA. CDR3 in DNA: TGCAGCGTACCGGGACAGGGAGCTGAAAAACTGTTTTTT. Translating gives CSVPGQGAEKLFF.

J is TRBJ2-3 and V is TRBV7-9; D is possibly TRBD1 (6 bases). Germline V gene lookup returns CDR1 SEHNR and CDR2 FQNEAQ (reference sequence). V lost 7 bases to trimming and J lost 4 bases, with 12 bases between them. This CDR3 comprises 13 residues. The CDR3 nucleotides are TGTGCCAGCAATCCACAGGGACCAGATACGCAGTATTTT. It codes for CASNPQGPDTQYF.

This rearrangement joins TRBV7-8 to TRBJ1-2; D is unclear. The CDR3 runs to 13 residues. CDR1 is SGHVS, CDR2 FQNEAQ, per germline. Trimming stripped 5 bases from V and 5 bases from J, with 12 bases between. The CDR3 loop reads CASSPAHPYGYTF. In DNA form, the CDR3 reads TGTGCCAGCAGCCCCGCGCACCCTTATGGCTACACCTTC.

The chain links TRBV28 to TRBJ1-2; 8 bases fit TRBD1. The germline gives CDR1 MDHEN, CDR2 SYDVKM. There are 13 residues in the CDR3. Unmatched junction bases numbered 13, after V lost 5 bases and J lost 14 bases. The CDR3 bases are TGTGCCAGCAGTCCCCCCCCCGGACAGGGTCGTACCTTC. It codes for CASSPPPGQGRTF.